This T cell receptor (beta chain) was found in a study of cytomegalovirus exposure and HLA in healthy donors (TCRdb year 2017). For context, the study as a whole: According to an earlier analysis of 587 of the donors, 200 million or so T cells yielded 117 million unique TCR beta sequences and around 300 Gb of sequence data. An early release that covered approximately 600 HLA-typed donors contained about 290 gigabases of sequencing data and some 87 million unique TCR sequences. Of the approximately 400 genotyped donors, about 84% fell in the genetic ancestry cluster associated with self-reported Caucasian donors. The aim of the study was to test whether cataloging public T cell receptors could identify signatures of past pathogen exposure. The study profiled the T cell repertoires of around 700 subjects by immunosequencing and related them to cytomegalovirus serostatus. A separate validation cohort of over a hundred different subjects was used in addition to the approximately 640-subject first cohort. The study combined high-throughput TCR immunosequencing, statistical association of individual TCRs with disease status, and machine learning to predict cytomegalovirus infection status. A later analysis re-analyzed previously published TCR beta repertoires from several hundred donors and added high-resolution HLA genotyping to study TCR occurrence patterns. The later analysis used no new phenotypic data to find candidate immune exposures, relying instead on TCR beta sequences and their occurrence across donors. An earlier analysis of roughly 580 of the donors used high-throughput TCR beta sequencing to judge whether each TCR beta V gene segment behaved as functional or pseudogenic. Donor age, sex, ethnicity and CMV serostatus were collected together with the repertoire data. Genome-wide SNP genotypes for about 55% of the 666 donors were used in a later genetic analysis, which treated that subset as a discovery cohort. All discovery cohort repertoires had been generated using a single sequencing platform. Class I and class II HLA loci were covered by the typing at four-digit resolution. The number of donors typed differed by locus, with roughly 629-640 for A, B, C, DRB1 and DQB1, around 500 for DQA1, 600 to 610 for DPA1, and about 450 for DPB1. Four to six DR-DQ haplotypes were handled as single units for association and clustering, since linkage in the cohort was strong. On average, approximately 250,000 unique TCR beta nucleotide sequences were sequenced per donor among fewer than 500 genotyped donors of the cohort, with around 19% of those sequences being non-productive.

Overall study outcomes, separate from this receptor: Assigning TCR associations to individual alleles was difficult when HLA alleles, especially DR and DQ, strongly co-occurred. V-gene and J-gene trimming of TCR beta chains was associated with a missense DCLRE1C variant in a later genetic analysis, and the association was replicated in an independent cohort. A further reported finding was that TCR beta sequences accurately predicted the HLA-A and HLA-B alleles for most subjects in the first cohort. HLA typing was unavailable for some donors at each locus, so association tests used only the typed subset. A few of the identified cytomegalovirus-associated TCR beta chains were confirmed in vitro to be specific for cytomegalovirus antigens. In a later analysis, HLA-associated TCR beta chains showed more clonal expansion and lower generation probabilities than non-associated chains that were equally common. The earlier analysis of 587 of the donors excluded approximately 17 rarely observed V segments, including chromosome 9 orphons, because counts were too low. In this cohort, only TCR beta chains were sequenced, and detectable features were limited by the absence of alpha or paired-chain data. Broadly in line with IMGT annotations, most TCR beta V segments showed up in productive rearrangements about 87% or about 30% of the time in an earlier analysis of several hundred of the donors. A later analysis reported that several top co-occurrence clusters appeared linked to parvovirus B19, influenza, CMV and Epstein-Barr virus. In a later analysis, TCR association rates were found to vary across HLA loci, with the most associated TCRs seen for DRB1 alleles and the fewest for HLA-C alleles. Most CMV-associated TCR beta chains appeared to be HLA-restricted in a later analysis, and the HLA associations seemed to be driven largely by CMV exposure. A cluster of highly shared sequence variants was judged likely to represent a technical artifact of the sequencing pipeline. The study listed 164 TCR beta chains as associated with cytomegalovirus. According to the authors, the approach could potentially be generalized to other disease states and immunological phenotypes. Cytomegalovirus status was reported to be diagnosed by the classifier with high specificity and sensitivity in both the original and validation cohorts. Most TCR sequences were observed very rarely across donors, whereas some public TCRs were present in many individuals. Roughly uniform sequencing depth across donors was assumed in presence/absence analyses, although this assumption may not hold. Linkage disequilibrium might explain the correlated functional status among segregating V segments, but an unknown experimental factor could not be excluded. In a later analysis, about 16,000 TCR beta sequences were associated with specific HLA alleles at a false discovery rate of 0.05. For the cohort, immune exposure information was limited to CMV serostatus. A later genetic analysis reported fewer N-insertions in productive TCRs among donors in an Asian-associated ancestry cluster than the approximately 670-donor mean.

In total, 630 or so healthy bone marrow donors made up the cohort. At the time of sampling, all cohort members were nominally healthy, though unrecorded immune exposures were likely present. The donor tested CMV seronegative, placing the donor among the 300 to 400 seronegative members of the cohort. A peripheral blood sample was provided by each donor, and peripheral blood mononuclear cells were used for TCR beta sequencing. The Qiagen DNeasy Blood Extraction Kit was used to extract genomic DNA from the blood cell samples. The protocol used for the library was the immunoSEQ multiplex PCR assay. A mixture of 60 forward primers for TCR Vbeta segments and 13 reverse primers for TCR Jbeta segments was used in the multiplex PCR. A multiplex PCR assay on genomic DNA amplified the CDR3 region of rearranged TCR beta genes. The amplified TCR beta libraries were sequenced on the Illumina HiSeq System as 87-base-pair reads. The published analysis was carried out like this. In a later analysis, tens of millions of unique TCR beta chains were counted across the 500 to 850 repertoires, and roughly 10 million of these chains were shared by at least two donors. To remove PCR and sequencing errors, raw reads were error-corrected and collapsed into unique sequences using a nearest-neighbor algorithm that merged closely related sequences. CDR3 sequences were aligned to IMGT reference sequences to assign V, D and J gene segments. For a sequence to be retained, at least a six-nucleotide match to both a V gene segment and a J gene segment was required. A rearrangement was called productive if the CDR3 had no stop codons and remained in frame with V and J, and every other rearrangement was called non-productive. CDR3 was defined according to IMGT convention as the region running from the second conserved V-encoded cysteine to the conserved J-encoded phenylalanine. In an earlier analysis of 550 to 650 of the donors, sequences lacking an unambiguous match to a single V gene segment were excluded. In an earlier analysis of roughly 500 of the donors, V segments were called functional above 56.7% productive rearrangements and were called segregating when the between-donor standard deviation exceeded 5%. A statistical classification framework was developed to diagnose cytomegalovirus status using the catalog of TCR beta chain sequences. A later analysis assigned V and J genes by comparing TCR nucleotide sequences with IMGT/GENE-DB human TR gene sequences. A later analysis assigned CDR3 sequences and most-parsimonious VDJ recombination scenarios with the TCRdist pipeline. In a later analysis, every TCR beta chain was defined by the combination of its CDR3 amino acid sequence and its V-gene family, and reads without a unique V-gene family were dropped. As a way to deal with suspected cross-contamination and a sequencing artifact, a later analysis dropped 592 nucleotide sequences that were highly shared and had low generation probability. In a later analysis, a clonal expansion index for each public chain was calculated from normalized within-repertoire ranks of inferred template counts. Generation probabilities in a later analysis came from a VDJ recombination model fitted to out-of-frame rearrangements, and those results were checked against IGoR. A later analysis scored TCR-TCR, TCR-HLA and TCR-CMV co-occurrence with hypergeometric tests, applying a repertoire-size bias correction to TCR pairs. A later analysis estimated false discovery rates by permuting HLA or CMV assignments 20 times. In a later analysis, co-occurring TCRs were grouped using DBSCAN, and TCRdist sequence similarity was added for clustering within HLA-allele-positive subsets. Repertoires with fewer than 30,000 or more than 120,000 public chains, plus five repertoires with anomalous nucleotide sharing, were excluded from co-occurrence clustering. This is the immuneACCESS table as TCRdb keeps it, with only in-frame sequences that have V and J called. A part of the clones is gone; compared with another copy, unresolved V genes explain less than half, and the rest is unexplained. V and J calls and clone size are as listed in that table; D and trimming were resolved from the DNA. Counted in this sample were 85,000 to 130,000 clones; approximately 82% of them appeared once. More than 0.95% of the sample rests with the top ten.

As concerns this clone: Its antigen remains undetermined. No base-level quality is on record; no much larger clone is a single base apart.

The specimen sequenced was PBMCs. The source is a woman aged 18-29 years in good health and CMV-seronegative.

For the CDR3, the sequence is CASTSIAGLGSNQPQHF. The DNA sequence is given as TGTGCCAGCACCTCCATTGCAGGGCTGGGTAGCAATCAGCCCCAGCATTTT. This receptor chain uses TRBV28 and TRBJ1-5; the D region possibly corresponds to TRBD1 (5 bases align). V loses 7 bases, J loses 0 bases, and the germline ends lie 19 bases apart. In the germline V gene, CDR1 corresponds to MDHEN and CDR2 to SYDVKM. Taken from cysteine to phenylalanine, the CDR3 has 17 residues. Just the 51-base CDR3 DNA is kept, in frame starting at base 1.